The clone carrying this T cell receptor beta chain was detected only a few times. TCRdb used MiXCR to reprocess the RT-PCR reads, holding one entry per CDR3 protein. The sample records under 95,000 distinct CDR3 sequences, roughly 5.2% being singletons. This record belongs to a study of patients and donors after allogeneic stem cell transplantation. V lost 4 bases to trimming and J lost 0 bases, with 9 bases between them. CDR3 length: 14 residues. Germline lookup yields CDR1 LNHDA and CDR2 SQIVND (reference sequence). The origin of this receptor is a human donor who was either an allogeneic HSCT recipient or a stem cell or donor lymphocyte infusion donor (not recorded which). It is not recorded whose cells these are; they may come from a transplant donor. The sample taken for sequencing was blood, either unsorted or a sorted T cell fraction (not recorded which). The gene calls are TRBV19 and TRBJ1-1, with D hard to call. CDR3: CASSTVGVNTEAFF. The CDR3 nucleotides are TGTGCCAGTAGTACCGTCGGGGTGAACACTGAAGCTTTCTTT.